This T cell receptor beta chain was captured by sequencing in a study of control samples from healthy donors and cancer patients. Method: immunoSEQ multiplex PCR; TCRdb's copy keeps in-frame clones and lacks some. The table includes 130,000 or so clones, about 90% detected once. The germline V gene encodes CDR1 SNHLY and CDR2 FYNNEI. CDR3 length equals 16 residues. With V trimmed by 6 bases and J by 7 bases, 14 bases remained unmatched. This sequence joins TRBV2 and TRBJ1-4; 7 nucleotides match TRBD1. Input material: blood. The sequence was collected from a man between 18 and 29 years old in good health. CDR3 sequence: CASSLQTGKKGEKLFF. CDR3 sequence (DNA): TGTGCCAGCAGCCTTCAGACAGGGAAAAAGGGTGAAAAACTGTTTTTT.